These 7 T cell receptor beta chains were sequenced from one sample in a study of blood T cells in healthy people across ages. Primed by a sample-barcoded 5' primer and a J-beta primer mix, a second PCR proceeded for about 6 to 11 cycles. TCRdb re-derived calls from the 5' RACE reads in MiXCR, one entry per CDR3 protein. The repertoire has about 1,500,000 distinct CDR3 sequences, approximately 42% of them found once; the top ten carry 7.9%. Sequenced material: blood. These receptors all come from a woman younger than 30 in good health.

This clonotype was counted only a few times. This rearrangement joins TRBV3-1 to TRBJ2-7; D is perhaps TRBD1 (6 bases). The V gene's germline CDR1 is LGHDT and CDR2 YNNKEL (reference sequence). The CDR3 extends over 14 amino acids. Trimming took off 3 bases at V and 2 bases at J, with 11 bases between the two ends. For the CDR3, the DNA is TGTGCCAGCAGCCAGCTACAGGGAACCTACGAGCAGTACTTC. Its protein product is CASSQLQGTYEQYF.

This rearrangement joins TRBV4-1 to TRBJ2-3; D is ambiguous. The CDR3 is 15 residues long. The ends were cut back, 0 bases at V and 1 base at J, with 8 bases in the middle. Germline loops: CDR1 MGHRA, CDR2 YSYEKL. The CDR3 loop is CASSQDPWGTDTQYF. In DNA form, the CDR3 reads TGCGCCAGCAGCCAAGATCCCTGGGGCACAGATACGCAGTATTTT.

This clonotype came up a few times. The rearrangement links TRBV27 to TRBJ2-7, with D perhaps assigned TRBD1 or TRBD2 (5 bases each). The CDR3 length is 15 residues. Germline lookup yields CDR1 MNHEY and CDR2 SMNVEV (reference sequence). The ends were cut back, 3 bases at V and 0 bases at J, with 12 bases in the middle. Here the CDR3 DNA reads TGTGCCAGCAGTTTGACGGCAGGGAGCTCCTACGAGCAGTACTTC. It codes for CASSLTAGSSYEQYF.

The rearrangement links TRBV20-1 to TRBJ2-3; D is perhaps TRBD2 (5 bases). Germline lookup yields CDR1 DFQATT and CDR2 SNEGSKA (reference sequence). CDR3 size: 15 residues. Trimming shortened V by 1 base and J by 7 bases, and 18 bases separated the two germline ends. In DNA form, the CDR3 reads TGCAGTGCTAGAGGTCTGGAGGCTTCCACGAATACGCAGTATTTT. Encoded protein: CSARGLEASTNTQYF.

V gene TRBV7-2 combines with J gene TRBJ2-3; 12 bases fit TRBD2. Losses at the gene ends were 4 bases for V and 4 bases for J; bases not matched to a gene: 3. CDR3 length: 15 residues. The germline V gene has CDR1 SGHTA and CDR2 FQGNSA. In nucleotides, the CDR3 is TGTGCCAGCAGCTCTAGCGGGAGGGCCCCAGATACGCAGTATTTT. Protein product: CASSSSGRAPDTQYF.

This clonotype was seen only a few times. This rearrangement joins TRBV11-1 to TRBJ1-1; a possible D gene is TRBD1 (5 bases). Per germline, CDR1 SGHAT and CDR2 FQDESV (reference sequence). Trimming left V 5 bases short and J 2 bases short, with 15 bases between. The CDR3 is 15 residues long. The CDR3 reads CASSRPRGLNTEAFF. The DNA of the CDR3 is TGTGCCAGCAGCCGCCCACGGGGACTCAACACTGAAGCTTTCTTT. The full variable domain, completed using reference TRBV11-1 and TRBJ1-1, is EAEVAQSPRYKITEKSQAVAFWCDPISGHATLYWYRQILGQGPELLVQFQDESVVDDSQLPKDRFSAERLKGVDSTLKIQPAELGDSAMYLCASSRPRGLNTEAFFGQGTRLTVV.

J is TRBJ1-4 and V is TRBV27; D may be TRBD1 (5 bases). There are 15 residues in the CDR3. Trimming took 2 bases from V and 8 from J, leaving 15 bases between them. Germline V gene data show CDR1 as MNHEY and CDR2 as SMNVEV (reference sequence). The CDR3 DNA sequence: TGTGCCAGCAGTTTACGGGGGGAGAGGGAGGAAAAACTGTTTTTT. It codes for CASSLRGEREEKLFF.